This T cell receptor beta chain stems from a study of technical replicates of blood from a few donors. The repertoire was sequenced with immunoSEQ multiplex PCR; TCRdb's copy has only in-frame clones and lacks some. This table has more than 65,000 clones, 85% to 95% appearing once. Sequencing was performed on T cells isolated from PBMCs. The clonotype originates from a human donor in good health.

The CDR3 region has the DNA TGTGCCAGCAGTCACCTCAGGGGTTCCGATCAGCCCCAGCATTTT. Translating it yields CASSHLRGSDQPQHF. This chain links TRBV6-5 with TRBJ1-5; possible D gene TRBD1, 6 bases. From germline, CDR1 is MNHEY and CDR2 SVGAGI. Trimming took 5 bases from V and 5 from J, leaving 16 bases between them. The CDR3 loop spans 15 amino acids.